This T cell receptor beta chain was found in a study of OX40 agonist ivuxolimab in advanced cancers. Regarding the complete study: Ivuxolimab was a fully human IgG2 agonistic monoclonal antibody targeting the costimulatory receptor OX40 (CD134). Partial responses occurred in three dose-escalation patients, of whom one had hepatocellular carcinoma and two had cutaneous melanoma. Intravenous ivuxolimab was administered to patients every 2 weeks at six dose levels: 0.01, 0.1, 0.3, 1.5, 3 and 10 mg/kg. Prior anti-PD-1, anti-PD-L1 or anti-CTLA-4 therapy was permitted, and approximately 40% of dose-escalation patients had received checkpoint inhibitors. Of the approximately 50 dose-escalation patients, hepatocellular carcinoma was present in about 20, melanoma in approximately 15, renal cell carcinoma in 9 and head and neck cancer in 9. The point of sequencing TCRbeta in the periphery was to test whether ivuxolimab changed TCR sequence diversity and drove clonal T-cell expansion. In the dose-escalation cohort, roughly four fifths of patients were male, and the mean age was about 55 years, with a range of roughly 20 to 80. The paper reports the monotherapy dose-escalation portion (N of about 54 patients) of the phase I ivuxolimab trial. Overall results and qualifications from the work: Low levels of normalized T-cell clonal expansion were also seen in some patients who did not respond. At doses of 0.1 to 3.0 mg/kg, clonal expansion of both CD4+ and CD8+ blood T cells was observed from baseline to week 6. After ivuxolimab, expanded clones were on average more numerous among CD8+ T cells than among CD4+ T cells. In partial responders in the 0.1-3.0 mg/kg groups, normalized peripheral clonal expansion was found to be among the lowest, especially among CD8+ T cells. The antigen specificity of the clonally expanded peripheral T cells was not determined.

Genomic DNA was extracted from sorted cells for sequencing of the TCRbeta CDR3 region. TCRbeta CDR3 regions were sequenced using the immunoSEQ Assay. TCRdb retrieved this table from immuneACCESS and kept in-frame rearrangements only. Not all clones are present; in checked studies, unresolved V genes account for under half, and no reason is known for the remainder. The sample profile shows 9,000 to 15,000 clones; about 80% of them were found once. The ten largest clones capture about 31% of the sample. Points on this clone: What antigen it recognizes has not been identified. No base-level quality is on record; no much larger clone is a single base apart.

V is pared back by 9 bases and J by 0 bases, with 20 bases lying between the germline termini. The germline V gene encodes CDR1 SNHLY and CDR2 FYNNEI. Reading from cysteine to phenylalanine, the CDR3 counts 17 amino acids. Just the 51-base CDR3 DNA is kept, in frame starting at base 1. The trial excluded patients who had a history of autoimmune disease or were on systemic immunosuppression. Peripheral blood for TCR sequencing was collected from all dose cohorts at baseline, on cycle 4 day 1, and on cycle 7 day 1. Samples came from an open-label, multicenter, first-in-human phase I dose-escalation trial of ivuxolimab. Adults with locally advanced or metastatic melanoma, renal cell carcinoma, hepatocellular carcinoma or head and neck squamous cell carcinoma were enrolled in the trial. Before TCR sequencing, CD4+ and CD8+ T cells were separately sorted from peripheral blood.

The sequencing here drew on CD4+ or CD8+ T cells sorted from blood, taken in a trial of the OX40 agonist ivuxolimab. This receptor was identified in an adult with an advanced solid tumor such as melanoma, head and neck, liver or kidney cancer. The chain couples TRBV2 to TRBJ2-2; no D gene is confidently identified. The CDR3 protein is CASEVSGQNANTGELFF. In nucleotide form, the sequence is TGTGCCAGTGAGGTGTCCGGCCAAAACGCGAACACCGGGGAGCTGTTTTTT.